Reported below is one T cell receptor beta chain. This sample is drawn from a study of shared clonotypes between healthy human individuals. This CDR3 comprises 15 residues. Germline values: CDR1 SGHTA, CDR2 FQGNSA. V lost 1 base and J 1 base, leaving 5 bases between the germline ends. Sequencing used immunoSEQ multiplex PCR; TCRdb keeps in-frame clones, though not all of them. The sample records 2.5 million or so clones, around nine tenths being singletons. The TCR was taken from a man aged 18-30 years in good health. The chain employs TRBV7-2 and TRBJ2-6, with D hard to call. Sequenced sample: naive CD4+ T cells sorted from blood. Noted subset: CD45RA+ positively selected. The CDR3 sequence: CASSLEVSGANVLTF. The CDR3, as DNA: TGTGCCAGCAGCTTAGAGGTTTCTGGGGCCAACGTCCTGACTTTC.